One and the same sample provided the 28 T cell receptor beta chains below, sequenced in a study of T cell repertoires in cytomegalovirus infection. TCRdb fed the reads into MiXCR, producing one record per CDR3 protein. The sample contains about 130,000 distinct CDR3 sequences, 7% to 10% of which appear only once. Specimen: PBMCs. Receptors were obtained from a human donor in good health (CMV status not recorded). Some clones in this sample may be carry-over from other donors' samples.

The J gene is TRBJ2-1, the V gene TRBV19; 7 positions match TRBD1. The germline gives CDR1 LNHDA, CDR2 SQIVND (reference sequence). This CDR3 contains 16 residues. Trimming at V came to 3 bases and at J to 4 bases, leaving 9 bases not matched to a gene. CDR3 residues: CASSIPTGQLYNEQFF. For the CDR3, the DNA is TGTGCCAGTAGTATCCCCACGGGACAGCTTTACAATGAGCAGTTCTTC. Full variable domain (outside the CDR3, taken from reference TRBV19 and TRBJ2-1): DGGITQSPKYLFRKEGQNVTLSCEQNLNHDAMYWYRQDPGQGLRLIYYSQIVNDFQKGDIAEGYSVSREKKESFPLTVTSAQKNPTAFYLCASSIPTGQLYNEQFFGPGTRLTVL.

This clonotype was seen repeatedly, ten times or more. V is TRBV18 and J is TRBJ2-7; tentatively, D is TRBD2 (6 bases). The CDR3 extends over 16 amino acids. The V gene's germline CDR1 is KGHSH and CDR2 LQKENI. The V end lost 6 bases, the J end lost 0 bases, and 18 bases lay between the germline ends. The DNA of the CDR3 is TGTGCCAGCTCGCCGGGACTCCTGGGGGTCTCCTACGAGCAGTACTTC. It translates to CASSPGLLGVSYEQYF.

This clonotype was counted at least ten times. The chain is built from TRBV5-6 and TRBJ1-2; no clear D. Trimming left V 0 bases short and J 2 bases short, with 8 bases between. The germline gives CDR1 SGHDT, CDR2 YYEEEE. The CDR3 contains 14 residues. The CDR3 sequence: CASSLVPENYGYTF. The DNA for the CDR3 is TGTGCCAGCAGCTTGGTCCCAGAGAACTATGGCTACACCTTC.

This clonotype was detected many times. This sequence joins TRBV7-9 and TRBJ2-7; 9 nucleotides agree with TRBD1. The CDR3 has 16 amino acids. Germline assignment: CDR1 SEHNR and CDR2 FQNEAQ (reference sequence). Losses at the gene ends were 4 bases for V and 0 bases for J; bases not matched to a gene: 7. In nucleotides, the CDR3 is TGTGCCAGCAGCTCGTACAGGGGGCCTACCTCCTACGAGCAGTACTTC. It specifies CASSSYRGPTSYEQYF. Full variable domain (remainder filled in from reference TRBV7-9 and TRBJ2-7): DTGVSQNPRHKITKRGQNVTFRCDPISEHNRLYWYRQTLGQGPEFLTYFQNEAQLEKSRLLSDRFSAERPKGSFSTLEIQRTEQGDSAMYLCASSSYRGPTSYEQYFGPGTRLTVT.

This clonotype was observed many times. The V gene is TRBV7-2, the J gene TRBJ1-1; 7 bases agree with TRBD1. The CDR3 length is 13 residues. V shed 3 bases and J 4 bases; nucleotides not matched to a gene: 2. Germline CDR1 and CDR2: SGHTA and FQGNSA. CDR3 DNA sequence: TGTGCCAGCAGCTTGACAGGGACCACTGAAGCTTTCTTT. Amino acids: CASSLTGTTEAFF. The entire variable domain, with the rest obtained from reference TRBV7-2 and TRBJ1-1, is as follows: GAGVSQSPSNKVTEKGKDVELRCDPISGHTALYWYRQSLGQGLEFLIYFQGNSAPDKSGLPSDRFSAERTGGSVSTLTIQRTQQEDSAVYLCASSLTGTTEAFFGQGTRLTVV.

CDR3 sequence (DNA): TGCAGTGCACCGCAAGGACAAGAGACCCAGTACTTC. Its protein product is CSAPQGQETQYF. J is TRBJ2-5 and V is TRBV20-1, with D hard to call. The germline V gene has CDR1 DFQATT and CDR2 SNEGSKA (reference sequence). The CDR3 contains 12 residues. V was cut by 6 bases and J by 2 bases, with 10 bases left in between.

This clonotype was observed a few times. This chain joins TRBV20-1 and TRBJ2-1; 12 bases line up with TRBD2. The CDR3 contains 14 residues. V lost 1 base to trimming and J lost 7 bases; unmatched junction nucleotides: 2. Germline CDR1 reads DFQATT; CDR2 reads SNEGSKA (reference sequence). CDR3 DNA sequence: TGCAGTGCTAGAGGACTAGCGGGGGATAATGAGCAGTTCTTC. Its translation: CSARGLAGDNEQFF.

This clonotype was seen a few times. V gene TRBV2 combines with J gene TRBJ1-1, with D possibly being TRBD1 (5 bases). This CDR3 has 16 residues. Germline-derived CDR1 and CDR2 are SNHLY and FYNNEI. Trimming left V 0 bases short and J 1 base short, with 12 bases between. CDR3 residues: CASSEAPGIANTEAFF. The CDR3 nucleotides are TGTGCCAGCAGTGAAGCCCCAGGGATCGCGAACACTGAAGCTTTCTTT.

This clonotype was counted many times. The chain has TRBV5-1 and TRBJ2-5; perhaps TRBD2 as D (6 bases). CDR3 length: 14 residues. V was trimmed by 3 bases and J by 4 bases, leaving 13 bases between them. Germline loops: CDR1 SGHRS, CDR2 YFSETQ. For the CDR3, the DNA is TGCGCCAGCAGCTCGAGGAGGGGTTCAGAGACCCAGTACTTC. Amino acid sequence: CASSSRRGSETQYF.

This clonotype occurred many times. The gene calls are TRBV7-8 and TRBJ2-1, with D unclear. The V and J ends lost 2 bases and 7 bases respectively, with 6 bases between them. This CDR3 spans 12 amino acids. Per germline, CDR1 SGHVS and CDR2 FQNEAQ. The CDR3 DNA reads TGTGCCAGCAGCTTATTGCGGAATGAGCAGTTCTTC. This sequence encodes CASSLLRNEQFF.

This clonotype was seen many times. The chain carries TRBV10-3 and TRBJ2-7; the D is unclear. CDR1 and CDR2 (germline): ENHRY, SYGVKD. The CDR3 length is 12 residues. Deletions cut 3 bases from V and 0 bases from J, with 3 bases between. CDR3 region: CAISESSYEQYF. Here the CDR3 DNA reads TGTGCCATCAGTGAAAGCTCCTACGAGCAGTACTTC.

This clonotype was seen only a few times. The V gene is TRBV20-1, the J gene TRBJ2-6; D gene uncertain. This CDR3 is 14 amino acids long. Trimming took 0 bases from V and 3 from J, leaving 6 bases between them. CDR1 is DFQATT, CDR2 SNEGSKA, per germline (reference sequence). Here the CDR3 reads CSAREPLGANVLTF. The CDR3 DNA reads as TGCAGTGCTAGAGAGCCGCTTGGGGCCAACGTCCTGACTTTC.

This clonotype has at least ten counts. The chain uses TRBV7-9 and TRBJ1-1; D perhaps matches TRBD1 (5 bases). Germline assignment: CDR1 SEHNR and CDR2 FQNEAQ (reference sequence). The CDR3 length is 13 residues. Between the trimmed V and J ends, which lost 0 bases and 8 bases, there was a span of 10 bases. The DNA for the CDR3 is TGTGCCAGCAGCTTAGCCCCGGGACCCGAAGCTTTCTTT. It encodes CASSLAPGPEAFF.

Many counts were recorded for this clonotype. The rearrangement links TRBV28 to TRBJ1-2; D not resolved. The V gene's germline CDR1 is MDHEN and CDR2 SYDVKM. This CDR3 comprises 14 residues. Trimming left V 5 bases short and J 4 bases short, with 14 bases between. The DNA of the CDR3 is TGTGCCAGCAGTCCCGACCCAGGCTCCTATGGCTACACCTTC. Residues: CASSPDPGSYGYTF.

This chain joins TRBV4-2 and TRBJ1-4; 9 nucleotides agree with TRBD1. Trimming took 1 base from V and 7 from J; bases not matched to a gene: 4. In germline, CDR1 is LGHNA, CDR2 YNFKEQ. This CDR3 comprises 15 residues. CDR3 amino acids: CASSQGGQGGEKLFF. The CDR3 DNA reads as TGTGCCAGCAGCCAAGGGGGACAGGGCGGTGAAAAACTGTTTTTT.

This clonotype has just a few counts. The chain is built from TRBV19 and TRBJ2-1, with D perhaps matching TRBD2 (6 bases). Trimming removed 0 bases at V and 0 bases at J, with 12 bases between. Looked up from germline, CDR1 is LNHDA and CDR2 is SQIVND (reference sequence). CDR3 length equals 17 residues. The CDR3 DNA reads TGTGCCAGTAGTATAGAAACCCGGGGGAGCTCCTACAATGAGCAGTTCTTC. Its translation is CASSIETRGSSYNEQFF.

The chain carries TRBV19 and TRBJ1-1; 7 nucleotides agree with TRBD1. The CDR3 extends over 14 amino acids. CDR1 is LNHDA and CDR2 is SQIVND in the germline V gene (reference sequence). V dropped 5 bases and J dropped 10; count of bases not matched to a gene: 13. The CDR3 sequence: CASSFSDRPSGAFF. The DNA for the CDR3 is TGTGCCAGTAGTTTCTCGGACAGGCCTTCGGGAGCTTTCTTT.

Many counts were recorded for this clonotype. This chain connects TRBV14 to TRBJ1-1, with a possible D match to TRBD1 (5 bases). The CDR3 is 18 residues long. CDR1 SGHDN and CDR2 FVKESK come from the germline V gene. V lost 0 bases and J 6 bases, leaving 23 bases between the germline ends. The DNA of the CDR3 is TGTGCCAGCAGCCAAGATCTTCTAGGTCCAGGGTCCCTCCCTGAAGCTTTCTTT. This sequence encodes CASSQDLLGPGSLPEAFF.

This clonotype was observed at least ten times. This chain joins TRBV12-3 or TRBV12-4 and TRBJ2-5, with 8 bases identical to TRBD2. V lost 5 bases and J lost 5; bases outside the gene matches: 13. The CDR3 has 16 amino acids. CDR3: CASSPGGGGDVETQYF. CDR3 nucleotides: TGTGCCAGCAGTCCGGGGGGGGGGGGGGATGTGGAGACCCAGTACTTC.

This clonotype was counted many times. The chain combines TRBV20-1 with TRBJ2-1; D is possibly TRBD1 or TRBD2 (5 bases each). Trimming removed 0 bases from V and 6 bases from J, with 18 bases in between. Germline CDR1 reads DFQATT; CDR2 reads SNEGSKA (reference sequence). This CDR3 has 16 amino acids. CDR3 sequence reads: CSARDLPGPQPNEQFF. Written as DNA, the CDR3 is TGCAGTGCTAGAGATCTCCCGGGACCCCAGCCCAATGAGCAGTTCTTC.

In its sample, this clonotype was seen many times. The rearrangement uses TRBV12-3 or TRBV12-4 and TRBJ1-1; D gene uncertain. Deletions cut 7 bases from V and 4 bases from J, with 13 bases between. There are 13 residues in the CDR3. The CDR3 sequence: CASKHGSGTEAFF. CDR3 sequence (DNA): TGTGCCAGCAAACACGGGAGTGGCACTGAAGCTTTCTTT.

In this sample, this clonotype turned up many times. The rearrangement uses TRBV28 and TRBJ1-1; weak D call: TRBD1 (6 bases). Trimming removed 5 bases from V and 3 bases from J, with 16 bases in between. This CDR3 is 15 amino acids long. From germline, CDR1 is MDHEN and CDR2 SYDVKM. The CDR3 bases are TGTGCCAGCAGTGGGAGGCGAAACAGGGACACTGAAGCTTTCTTT. Protein sequence: CASSGRRNRDTEAFF.

This clonotype was seen many times. This chain links TRBV2 with TRBJ1-1; D not resolved. With 4 bases removed from V and 4 bases from J, the gap between germline ends came to 10 bases. Looked up from germline, CDR1 is SNHLY and CDR2 is FYNNEI. The CDR3 loop spans 13 amino acids. This CDR3 reads CASSVEGRTEAFF. The DNA for the CDR3 is TGTGCCAGCAGTGTGGAAGGACGCACTGAAGCTTTCTTT.

The J gene is TRBJ2-3, the V gene TRBV28; 10 positions match TRBD2. The germline gives CDR1 MDHEN, CDR2 SYDVKM. The CDR3 covers 18 residues. The ends lost 5 bases at V and 0 bases at J; junction bases unmatched: 11. The DNA for the CDR3 is TGTGCCAGCAGTCCCGCGGAACTAGCGGGGACTAGCACAGATACGCAGTATTTT. It translates to CASSPAELAGTSTDTQYF.

This clonotype occurred many times. This rearrangement joins TRBV7-6 to TRBJ1-5, with D possibly being TRBD1 (5 bases). The CDR3 has 16 residues. The germline gives CDR1 SGHVS, CDR2 FNYEAQ. V lost 5 bases and J lost 4, with 18 bases in between. CDR3 region: CASSPVPGTINQPQHF. The CDR3 DNA is TGTGCCAGCAGCCCGGTCCCGGGGACTATTAATCAGCCCCAGCATTTT. Supplemented by reference TRBV7-6 and TRBJ1-5, the full variable domain reads GAGVSQSPRYKVTKRGQDVALRCDPISGHVSLYWYRQALGQGPEFLTYFNYEAQQDKSGLPNDRFSAERPEGSISTLTIQRTEQRDSAMYRCASSPVPGTINQPQHFGDGTRLSIL.

This clonotype has at least ten counts. The chain couples TRBV12-3 or TRBV12-4 to TRBJ2-3, with 10 nucleotides matching TRBD1. The trim removed 5 bases at V and 5 bases at J, leaving 4 bases unmatched. The CDR3 contains 14 residues. The CDR3 bases are TGTGCCAGCAGTCTGGGGACAGGGGTAGATACGCAGTATTTT. Its translation is CASSLGTGVDTQYF.

This clonotype was recorded at least ten times. V usage is TRBV7-9 and J usage is TRBJ1-1, with D unclear. V was shortened by 4 bases and J by 3 bases, with 6 bases between the two germline ends. This CDR3 is built from 12 residues. Germline CDR1 and CDR2: SEHNR and FQNEAQ (reference sequence). The CDR3 DNA reads as TGTGCCAGCAGCTCCCTGTACACTGAAGCTTTCTTT. It yields the protein CASSSLYTEAFF.

The genes are TRBV27 and TRBJ2-2, with TRBD1 matching 8 bases. Germline loops: CDR1 MNHEY, CDR2 SMNVEV (reference sequence). CDR3 size: 15 residues. With V trimmed by 6 bases and J by 6 bases, 9 bases remained unmatched. The CDR3 loop reads CASSPPGQGPGELFF. The CDR3 DNA reads as TGTGCCAGCAGCCCCCCCGGACAGGGCCCCGGGGAGCTGTTTTTT.